Listed below are T cell receptor beta chains from one sample, sequenced in a study of blood T cell repertoires in COVID-19. Using immunoSEQ multiplex PCR, the repertoire was profiled, and TCRdb retains in-frame clones only, with some absent. The data show 110,000 to 150,000 clones, 78% seen once. The sample consisted of PBMCs or T cells enriched from blood (not recorded which). These receptors originate from a woman aged 50 to 60 who had recovered from COVID-19. Each CDR3 is given with its conserved first and last residue. D genes are given only for firm matches. Not all rows give a size; the values are once, few, many and, for expanded clones, a class.

D gene: TRBD1
J gene: TRBJ2-1
clone size: .
V gene: TRBV19
CDR3 protein: CASTPTGPPLNEQFF

D gene: .
J gene: TRBJ1-2
clone size: .
V gene: TRBV7-9
CDR3 protein: CASSLAGGNYGYTF

D gene: .
J gene: TRBJ1-4
clone size: .
V gene: TRBV19
CDR3 protein: CASSPGGTNEKLFF

D gene: .
J gene: TRBJ1-1
clone size: .
V gene: TRBV5-4
CDR3 protein: CASSSPQGMNTEAFF

D gene: .
J gene: TRBJ1-1
clone size: .
V gene: TRBV30
CDR3 protein: CAWSVIRGSGAFF

D gene: .
J gene: TRBJ1-1
clone size: few
V gene: TRBV5-4
CDR3 protein: CASSPSGGQDNTEAFF

D gene: .
J gene: TRBJ1-6
clone size: .
V gene: TRBV7-3
CDR3 protein: CASSPPGGEGGPLHF

D gene: TRBD1
J gene: TRBJ2-1
clone size: .
V gene: TRBV28
CDR3 protein: CASSLDRGAENEQFF

D gene: .
J gene: TRBJ1-6
clone size: .
V gene: TRBV2
CDR3 protein: CASRANSYDSPLHF

D gene: TRBD2
J gene: TRBJ2-5
clone size: .
V gene: TRBV9
CDR3 protein: CASSRLAGRGETQYF

D gene: .
J gene: TRBJ2-4
clone size: .
V gene: TRBV19
CDR3 protein: CASSIAKVQSESQRNIQYF

D gene: .
J gene: TRBJ1-5
clone size: .
V gene: TRBV10-3
CDR3 protein: CAISDGGQQPQHF

D gene: .
J gene: TRBJ1-6
clone size: few
V gene: TRBV6-1
CDR3 protein: CASSEAGGALSPLHF

D gene: TRBD1
J gene: TRBJ2-5
clone size: .
V gene: TRBV18
CDR3 protein: CASSPRTGVQETQYF

D gene: .
J gene: TRBJ1-6
clone size: .
V gene: TRBV30
CDR3 protein: CAWSLSYRVNNSPLHF

D gene: .
J gene: TRBJ1-5
clone size: .
V gene: TRBV29-1
CDR3 protein: CSVGEGDGQPQHF

D gene: TRBD1
J gene: TRBJ2-1
clone size: .
V gene: TRBV5-1
CDR3 protein: CASMLGLKGGAHNSAYNEQFF

D gene: .
J gene: TRBJ1-4
clone size: .
V gene: TRBV4-1
CDR3 protein: CASSPQAWGDEKLFF

D gene: TRBD1
J gene: TRBJ1-2
clone size: .
V gene: TRBV28
CDR3 protein: CASNWGQGALGYTF

D gene: TRBD1
J gene: TRBJ1-1
clone size: .
V gene: TRBV4-1
CDR3 protein: CASSPNRGAEAFF

D gene: .
J gene: TRBJ1-5
clone size: .
V gene: TRBV7-6
CDR3 protein: CASSPSAVRAGNQPQHF

D gene: .
J gene: TRBJ1-5
clone size: many
V gene: TRBV6-2/TRBV6-3
CDR3 protein: CASSYSRDTAEPQHF

D gene: .
J gene: TRBJ1-5
clone size: .
V gene: TRBV10-2
CDR3 protein: CASSESGVRVNQPQHF

D gene: .
J gene: TRBJ1-5
clone size: .
V gene: TRBV6-1
CDR3 protein: CASSEALGAGSNQPQHF

D gene: .
J gene: TRBJ2-7
clone size: .
V gene: TRBV27
CDR3 protein: CASSALTGNYEQYF

D gene: TRBD1
J gene: TRBJ1-2
clone size: .
V gene: TRBV19
CDR3 protein: CASSRTGQALMYGYTF

D gene: .
J gene: TRBJ1-4
clone size: .
V gene: TRBV11-3
CDR3 protein: CASSLEAGDKLFF

D gene: .
J gene: TRBJ1-1
clone size: .
V gene: TRBV30
CDR3 protein: CAWTGSSNTEAFF

D gene: TRBD1
J gene: TRBJ1-2
clone size: once
V gene: TRBV28
CDR3 protein: CASSFPFQGARGYTF

D gene: .
J gene: TRBJ1-5
clone size: .
V gene: TRBV12-2
CDR3 protein: CASPSTNQPQHF

D gene: TRBD1
J gene: TRBJ1-4
clone size: .
V gene: TRBV6-5
CDR3 protein: CASSYGTGGDEKLFF

D gene: .
J gene: TRBJ2-7
clone size: .
V gene: TRBV30
CDR3 protein: CAWSVPLHMGLVEQYF

D gene: .
J gene: TRBJ1-3
clone size: .
V gene: TRBV7-7
CDR3 protein: CASSPGVGNTIYF

D gene: TRBD1
J gene: TRBJ1-1
clone size: .
V gene: TRBV7-3
CDR3 protein: CASSPGGTGGFTEAFF

D gene: .
J gene: TRBJ2-4
clone size: .
V gene: TRBV4-1
CDR3 protein: CASSQVDLGLAKNIQYF

D gene: .
J gene: TRBJ2-1
clone size: .
V gene: TRBV24-1
CDR3 protein: CATSDPDGRAYEQFF

D gene: .
J gene: TRBJ1-4
clone size: .
V gene: TRBV5-1
CDR3 protein: CASSLGGPPRGEKLFF

D gene: .
J gene: TRBJ2-7
clone size: .
V gene: TRBV28
CDR3 protein: CASSFPPYIYEQYF

D gene: TRBD1
J gene: TRBJ1-2
clone size: .
V gene: TRBV18
CDR3 protein: CASSPPLGTGGSNYGYTF

D gene: .
J gene: TRBJ2-7
clone size: few
V gene: TRBV19
CDR3 protein: CASSHQGPYEQYF

D gene: TRBD1
J gene: TRBJ1-5
clone size: once
V gene: TRBV2
CDR3 protein: CASSGDRLNQPQHF

D gene: TRBD1
J gene: TRBJ2-7
clone size: few
V gene: TRBV11-3
CDR3 protein: CASSPTGVEQYF

D gene: .
J gene: TRBJ1-4
clone size: .
V gene: TRBV5-1
CDR3 protein: CASSFTSNEKLFF

D gene: .
J gene: TRBJ1-5
clone size: .
V gene: TRBV7-9
CDR3 protein: CASSLPNQPQHF

D gene: TRBD2
J gene: TRBJ2-7
clone size: .
V gene: TRBV28
CDR3 protein: CASSLGLAAYEQYF

D gene: TRBD1
J gene: TRBJ1-1
clone size: few
V gene: TRBV27
CDR3 protein: CASGRDRRNTEAFF